These 14 T cell receptor beta chains were sequenced from one sample in a study of OX40 agonist ivuxolimab in advanced cancers. This table comes from immunoSEQ multiplex PCR, and its TCRdb copy is limited to in-frame clones, with some not included. The sample contains 95,000 to 100,000 clones, about 86% of which appear only once. The sample was CD4+ or CD8+ T cells sorted from blood, taken in a trial of the OX40 agonist ivuxolimab. Receptor source: an adult with an advanced solid tumor such as melanoma, head and neck, liver or kidney cancer.

This clone was detected only once. The chain uses TRBV5-1 and TRBJ1-2; D is ambiguous. The CDR3 is 13 residues long. CDR1 SGHRS and CDR2 YFSETQ come from the germline V gene. Trimming took 0 bases from V and 6 from J, leaving 9 bases between them. CDR3: CASSLAPLDGYTF. In nucleotides, the CDR3 is TGCGCCAGCAGCTTGGCACCCTTAGATGGCTACACCTTC.

The chain carries TRBV19 and TRBJ2-1; possibly TRBD2 for D (6 bases). Germline-derived CDR1 and CDR2 are LNHDA and SQIVND (reference sequence). The CDR3 length is 15 residues. V was pared by 4 bases and J by 5 bases, with 15 bases between. This chain's CDR3 is CASSTVGTGHNEQFF. The CDR3 nucleotides are TGTGCCAGTAGTACTGTCGGGACTGGGCACAATGAGCAGTTCTTC. The whole variable domain, filled in from reference TRBV19 and TRBJ2-1, reads DGGITQSPKYLFRKEGQNVTLSCEQNLNHDAMYWYRQDPGQGLRLIYYSQIVNDFQKGDIAEGYSVSREKKESFPLTVTSAQKNPTAFYLCASSTVGTGHNEQFFGPGTRLTVL.

In nucleotides, the CDR3 is TGCGCCAGCAGGGTCGGTGGCGGTGATATCGAGCCCCAGCATTTT. This sequence encodes CASRVGGGDIEPQHF. The V gene is TRBV4-1, the J gene TRBJ1-5, with unresolved D. Trimming shortened V by 6 bases and J by 8 bases, and 20 bases separated the two germline ends. The CDR3 is made up of 15 amino acids. The germline V gene encodes CDR1 MGHRA and CDR2 YSYEKL.

V and J are TRBV7-2 and TRBJ2-3, with a weak D call TRBD1 (6 bases). Germline V CDR1 and CDR2: SGHTA, FQGNSA. V was trimmed by 3 bases and J by 4 bases, leaving 11 bases between them. There are 14 residues in the CDR3. This CDR3 is CASSFSRQADTQYF. The CDR3 DNA reads as TGTGCCAGCAGCTTTTCCCGACAGGCAGATACGCAGTATTTT.

This clone was seen a handful of times. Other DNA sequences of this sample code for an identical CDR3. The chain joins TRBV2 to TRBJ2-5, with TRBD1 matching 10 bases. Germline values: CDR1 SNHLY, CDR2 FYNNEI. V was pared by 1 base and J by 7 bases, with 3 bases of the junction left unmatched. CDR3 length: 14 residues. DNA of the CDR3: TGTGCCAGCAGTGAAGGGACAGGGGGTCGGACCCAGTACTTC. Protein sequence: CASSEGTGGRTQYF.

J is TRBJ2-2 and V is TRBV11-1; 11 bases are shared with TRBD1. The CDR3 is 17 amino acids. Germline lookup yields CDR1 SGHAT and CDR2 FQDESV (reference sequence). V gave up 2 bases and J gave up 4 bases; unmatched junction bases: 6. DNA of the CDR3: TGTGCCAGCAGCTTATCTGCCGGGACAGGGGGCACCGGGGAGCTGTTTTTT. Amino acids: CASSLSAGTGGTGELFF.

The V call is TRBV14, the J call TRBJ2-7; TRBD2 aligns across 8 bases. Germline-derived CDR1 and CDR2 are SGHDN and FVKESK. There are 14 residues in the CDR3. With V trimmed by 7 bases and J by 4 bases, 9 bases remained unmatched. This chain's CDR3 is CASKFSGSQYEQYF. The CDR3 DNA follows: TGTGCCAGCAAATTCAGCGGGAGTCAGTACGAGCAGTACTTC. The variable domain in full, with the rest retrieved from reference TRBV14 and TRBJ2-7, is EAGVTQFPSHSVIEKGQTVTLRCDPISGHDNLYWYRRVMGKEIKFLLHFVKESKQDESGMPNNRFLAERTGGTYSTLKVQPAELEDSGVYFCASKFSGSQYEQYFGPGTRLTVT.

This chain links TRBV3-2 with TRBJ2-7. TRBV3-2 is marked as a pseudogene. This CDR3 has 8 amino acids. CDR3 bases: TGTGCCAGCAGCCTAACCTACTTC. It codes for CASSLTYF.

This chain links TRBV7-2 with TRBJ2-7; unclear D gene. Per germline, CDR1 SGHTA and CDR2 FQGNSA. V lost 2 bases and J 0 bases, leaving 11 bases between the germline ends. The CDR3 has 15 residues. The CDR3 bases are TGTGCCAGCAGCTTATGGGGTTCGAGCTCCTACGAGCAGTACTTC. Translation gives CASSLWGSSSYEQYF. Filled out from reference TRBV7-2 and TRBJ2-7, the complete variable domain reads GAGVSQSPSNKVTEKGKDVELRCDPISGHTALYWYRQSLGQGLEFLIYFQGNSAPDKSGLPSDRFSAERTGGSVSTLTIQRTQQEDSAVYLCASSLWGSSSYEQYFGPGTRLTVT.

The chain employs TRBV28 and TRBJ2-3; D unresolved. In germline, CDR1 is MDHEN, CDR2 SYDVKM. Trimming removed 8 bases from V and 2 bases from J, with 11 bases in between. The length of the CDR3 is 13 residues. The DNA for the CDR3 is TGTGCCAGCCAACCGGCGGCCACAGATACGCAGTATTTT. The encoded protein is CASQPAATDTQYF.

The CDR3 spells CASSSVSGRSNNEQFF. In DNA, the CDR3 is TGCGCCAGCAGCTCGGTAAGCGGGAGAAGTAACAATGAGCAGTTCTTC. The chain combines TRBV5-1 with TRBJ2-1; the match to TRBD2 covers 8 bases. J was trimmed by 5 bases and V by 3 bases; bases with no gene match: 10. Germline CDR1 reads SGHRS; CDR2 reads YFSETQ. CDR3 length: 16 amino acids.

This sequence joins TRBV6-1 and TRBJ2-3, with D perhaps matching TRBD2 (6 bases). Trimming removed 1 base at V and 3 bases at J, with 11 bases between. Germline CDR1 MNHNS, CDR2 SASEGT. The CDR3 sequence is 15 residues long. The CDR3 here is CASSEEGGPTDTQYF. CDR3 DNA sequence: TGTGCCAGCAGTGAAGAGGGAGGTCCGACAGATACGCAGTATTTT.

The chain joins TRBV6-5 to TRBJ1-1; a weak D match, TRBD1 (5 bases). The V and J ends lost 6 bases and 1 base respectively, with 12 bases between them. Germline loops: CDR1 MNHEY, CDR2 SVGAGI. The CDR3 totals 14 residues. CDR3 bases: TGTGCCAGCAGATCCGGGACGGGGAACACTGAAGCTTTCTTT. Residues: CASRSGTGNTEAFF.

The rearrangement joins TRBV7-2 to TRBJ1-2; TRBD1 matches 7 bases. Trimming at V came to 3 bases and at J to 6 bases, leaving 7 bases not matched to a gene. The CDR3 contains 14 residues. Germline CDR1 reads SGHTA; CDR2 reads FQGNSA. DNA for the CDR3: TGTGCCAGCAGCTTCAAACAGGGGAGGAATGGCTACACCTTC. This sequence encodes CASSFKQGRNGYTF.